A single sample is the source of the 23 T cell receptor beta chains below, sequenced in a study of T cells after yellow fever vaccination. MiXCR, applied by TCRdb to the 5' RACE reads, yields one record per CDR3 protein. The sample has some 500,000 distinct CDR3 sequences, roughly 13% seen once. The sample in question was PBMCs, obtained on the day of the yellow fever booster vaccination. The receptors shown here come from a young man who received the YFV17D yellow fever vaccine.

This clonotype was seen a few times. The J gene is TRBJ2-1, the V gene TRBV4-3, with 7 bases identical to TRBD1. The ends lost 3 bases at V and 5 bases at J; junction bases unmatched: 7. Germline values: CDR1 LGHNA, CDR2 YSLEER. This CDR3 region has 15 residues. Here the CDR3 reads CASSQDRDSHNEQFF. Here the CDR3 DNA reads TGCGCCAGCAGCCAGGACCGGGACAGTCACAATGAGCAGTTCTTC.

As regards this clonotype: Relative to the germline gene, one junction end is altered; a read error may explain this. The chain joins TRBV30 to TRBJ2-1; TRBD2 might be the D (5 bases). The CDR3 loop spans 14 amino acids. In germline, CDR1 is GTSNPN, CDR2 SVGIG (reference sequence). The chain's CDR3 is CAWKADSSYNEPFF. CDR3 in DNA: TGTGCCTGGAAAGCGGATAGCTCCTACAATGAGCCGTTCTTC.

As for this clonotype: An end of the junction does not agree with germline; a read error may underlie this. The chain carries TRBV20-1 and TRBJ2-1; 11 nucleotides agree with TRBD2. The germline V gene has CDR1 DFQATT and CDR2 SNEGSKA (reference sequence). The CDR3 sequence is 16 residues long. The CDR3 spells CSAEGVAGGRLNERFF. The DNA of the CDR3 is TGCAGTGCCGAGGGAGTAGCGGGAGGGCGTCTCAATGAGCGGTTCTTC.

This clonotype has more than one count but fewer than ten. The rearrangement joins TRBV6-2 or TRBV6-3 to TRBJ2-1; 13 positions match TRBD2. CDR1 is MNHEY, CDR2 SVGEGT, per germline. V lost 6 bases, J lost 6 bases, and 14 bases stayed unmatched. The CDR3 length is 18 residues. CDR3 DNA: TGTGCCAGCAGCACAATAAGGACTAGCGGGAGTACTACCAATGAGCAGTTCTTC. This translates into CASSTIRTSGSTTNEQFF.

This clonotype occurred a few times. CDR3 in amino acids: CASSYQGREEETQYF. Written as DNA, the CDR3 is TGTGCCAGCAGCTACCAGGGGAGGGAAGAAGAGACCCAGTACTTC. V is TRBV7-2 and J is TRBJ2-5, with D possibly TRBD2 on 7 matching bases. Germline V gene data show CDR1 as SGHTA and CDR2 as FQGNSA. The ends were cut back, 4 bases at V and 3 bases at J, with 15 bases in the middle. CDR3 length: 15 amino acids.

This sequence joins TRBV20-1 and TRBJ2-1; D not resolved. Per germline, CDR1 DFQATT and CDR2 SNEGSKA (reference sequence). The CDR3 totals 12 residues. V was shortened by 5 bases and J by 10 bases, with 15 bases between the two germline ends. This chain's CDR3 is CSAQRSGFEQFF. CDR3 bases: TGCAGTGCTCAACGCTCGGGTTTCGAGCAGTTCTTC.

This clonotype showed up just once. The V call is TRBV29-1, the J call TRBJ2-7; 13 nucleotides agree with TRBD2. Trimming at V came to 7 bases and at J to 6 bases, leaving 9 bases not matched to a gene. The CDR3 has 14 amino acids. Germline CDR1 SQVTM, CDR2 ANQGSEA. The CDR3 region is CSARTSGSFSEQYF. CDR3 sequence (DNA): TGCAGCGCTAGGACTAGCGGGAGTTTTAGCGAGCAGTACTTC.

This sequence joins TRBV29-1 and TRBJ2-7; the match to TRBD1 covers 7 bases. With V trimmed by 3 bases and J by 5 bases, 16 bases remained unmatched. The CDR3 has 16 residues. CDR1 SQVTM and CDR2 ANQGSEA come from the germline V gene. CDR3 bases: TGCAGCGTTGAGGAGAAGGTCAGGGGGATCGCCCACGAGCAGTACTTC. Its translation is CSVEEKVRGIAHEQYF.

This clonotype was observed a few times. The chain couples TRBV27 to TRBJ2-7; perhaps TRBD2 as D (5 bases). The CDR3 extends over 13 amino acids. V was shortened by 7 bases and J by 6 bases, with 16 bases between the two germline ends. The germline CDR1 and CDR2 sequences are MNHEY and SMNVEV (reference sequence). The CDR3 reads CASNSVGASEQYF. CDR3 bases: TGTGCCAGCAATTCCGTGGGAGCCTCCGAGCAGTACTTC.

The genes are TRBV4-3 and TRBJ2-5; no definite D call. The ends were cut back, 0 bases at V and 5 bases at J, with 13 bases in the middle. The CDR3 is 15 amino acids. Looked up from germline, CDR1 is LGHNA and CDR2 is YSLEER. The CDR3, as DNA: TGCGCCAGCAGCCAAGATCAACACGCTGGGGAGACCCAGTACTTC. Amino acids: CASSQDQHAGETQYF.

In its sample, this clonotype was seen a few times. This chain connects TRBV5-1 to TRBJ2-5; no clear D gene. V gave up 3 bases and J gave up 3 bases, with 9 bases separating them. The CDR3 extends over 13 amino acids. Germline CDR1 and CDR2: SGHRS and YFSETQ. CDR3 nucleotides: TGCGCCAGCAGCTCCTTAGGAGAAGAGACCCAGTACTTC. Translating it yields CASSSLGEETQYF. The variable domain in full, with the rest retrieved from reference TRBV5-1 and TRBJ2-5, is KAGVTQTPRYLIKTRGQQVTLSCSPISGHRSVSWYQQTPGQGLQFLFEYFSETQRNKGNFPGRFSGRQFSNSRSEMNVSTLELGDSALYLCASSSLGEETQYFGPGTRLLVL.

The chain is built from TRBV29-1 and TRBJ2-3; D could derive from TRBD1 or TRBD2 (5 bases each). The CDR3 covers 15 residues. The germline CDR1 and CDR2 sequences are SQVTM and ANQGSEA. Trimming left V 1 base short and J 5 bases short, with 16 bases between. CDR3 residues: CSVEGGTVRGDTQYF. In DNA form, the CDR3 reads TGCAGCGTTGAAGGGGGGACCGTCCGTGGAGATACGCAGTATTTT.

This clonotype occurred a few times. The rearrangement uses TRBV25-1 and TRBJ2-7, with D maybe TRBD2 (6 bases). This CDR3 region has 15 residues. V was pared by 1 base and J by 0 bases, with 10 bases between. The germline V gene encodes CDR1 MGHDK and CDR2 SYGVNS. The chain's CDR3 is CASSELLADSYEQYF. The DNA of the CDR3 is TGTGCCAGCAGTGAATTATTAGCGGACTCCTACGAGCAGTACTTC.

V gene TRBV7-6 combines with J gene TRBJ2-1; D gene unclear. V was pared by 3 bases and J by 9 bases, with 18 bases between. The CDR3 loop spans 15 amino acids. Germline loops: CDR1 SGHVS, CDR2 FNYEAQ. The CDR3 sequence is CASSFISSREVEQFF. Here the CDR3 DNA reads TGTGCCAGCAGCTTTATCAGCTCGAGAGAAGTTGAGCAGTTCTTC.

This clonotype has just one count. This sequence joins TRBV7-9 and TRBJ2-7; 7 positions agree with TRBD1. From germline, CDR1 is SEHNR and CDR2 FQNEAQ (reference sequence). The CDR3 totals 13 residues. V trimming: 1 base; J trimming: 11 bases; junction bases outside the gene matches: 8. This chain's CDR3 is CASSLVGQDREYF. CDR3 DNA: TGTGCCAGCAGCTTAGTTGGACAGGACCGAGAGTACTTC.

Only a few counts were recorded for this clonotype. V gene TRBV6-1 combines with J gene TRBJ1-1; D remains ambiguous. The germline V and J ends were trimmed by 4 bases and 0 bases, with 6 bases remaining between them. Germline CDR1 reads MNHNS; CDR2 reads SASEGT. This CDR3 is 13 amino acids long. The CDR3, as DNA: TGTGCCAGCAGTGGGGCTATGAACACTGAAGCTTTCTTT. This gives the protein CASSGAMNTEAFF.

V usage is TRBV4-3 and J usage is TRBJ2-7, with 13 nucleotides matching TRBD2. In germline, CDR1 is LGHNA, CDR2 YSLEER. This CDR3 region has 15 residues. The J segment lost 6 bases and the V segment lost 4 bases, leaving 6 bases of the junction unmatched. The CDR3 region has the DNA TGCGCCAGCAGCCCAGGGACTAGCGGGGCCTCCGAGCAGTACTTC. Its translation is CASSPGTSGASEQYF.

The genes are TRBV30 and TRBJ2-5; TRBD2 matches 7 bases. The junction had 6 bases not matched to a gene; V was cut back by 6 bases and J by 2 bases. Germline CDR1 and CDR2: GTSNPN and SVGIG (reference sequence). The CDR3 has 13 amino acids. The CDR3 sequence: CACRRAGQETQYF. In DNA form, the CDR3 reads TGTGCCTGCAGAAGAGCGGGGCAAGAGACCCAGTACTTC.

A few counts support this clonotype. The rearrangement joins TRBV5-1 to TRBJ2-7, with D perhaps matching TRBD2 (5 bases). The CDR3 has 13 residues. V was shortened by 6 bases and J by 5 bases, with 15 bases between the two germline ends. Per germline, CDR1 SGHRS and CDR2 YFSETQ. CDR3 DNA: TGCGCCAGCACCACCCAGCCCGGGGACGAGCAGTACTTC. Amino acid sequence: CASTTQPGDEQYF. Drawing the rest from reference TRBV5-1 and TRBJ2-7, the complete variable domain is KAGVTQTPRYLIKTRGQQVTLSCSPISGHRSVSWYQQTPGQGLQFLFEYFSETQRNKGNFPGRFSGRQFSNSRSEMNVSTLELGDSALYLCASTTQPGDEQYFGPGTRLTVT.

The table lists this clonotype with many counts. V usage is TRBV6-2 or TRBV6-3 and J usage is TRBJ2-5; 11 bases line up with TRBD2. The CDR3 sequence is 16 residues long. Per germline, CDR1 MNHEY and CDR2 SVGEGT. The J segment lost 5 bases and the V segment lost 7 bases, leaving 12 bases of the junction unmatched. The CDR3 coding sequence is TGTGCCAGCATGGCGACTAGCGGGATCTTAGTGGAGACCCAGTACTTC. Protein product: CASMATSGILVETQYF.

This clonotype turned up a few times. This sequence joins TRBV25-1 and TRBJ2-7; D is ambiguous. CDR3 length equals 11 residues. Trimming took 4 bases from V and 6 from J, leaving 7 bases between them. Germline V gene lookup returns CDR1 MGHDK and CDR2 SYGVNS. The CDR3 DNA sequence: TGTGCCAGCAGTGTTACCGGCGAGCAGTACTTC. This encodes CASSVTGEQYF.

The rearrangement links TRBV5-5 to TRBJ2-2; 11 bases are a match to TRBD1. The junction had 7 bases not matched to a gene; V was cut back by 5 bases and J by 7 bases. Germline V gene sequence: CDR1 SGHKS, CDR2 YYEKEE (reference sequence). The CDR3 is made up of 15 amino acids. CDR3 residues: CASSRTGGAIGELFF. In nucleotides, the CDR3 is TGTGCCAGCAGTAGGACAGGGGGCGCGATCGGGGAGCTGTTTTTT.

There are a few counts of this clonotype. This sequence joins TRBV25-1 and TRBJ2-7; no reliable D call. V was trimmed by 2 bases and J by 5 bases, leaving 4 bases between them. The CDR3 has 11 residues. The germline gives CDR1 MGHDK, CDR2 SYGVNS. The CDR3 loop reads CASSEAHEQYF. CDR3 bases: TGTGCCAGCAGTGAAGCTCACGAGCAGTACTTC.